This T cell receptor beta chain is from a study of identifying expanded T cells in peripheral blood. Study-level findings and limits: Across healthy donors, higher total template counts meant significantly greater roughly 2-week count variance.

Trimming took 1 base from V and 6 from J, leaving 10 bases between them. CDR3 length: 14 residues. The germline V gene encodes CDR1 SGHVS and CDR2 FNYEAQ. In this sample, this clone turned up once. As yet, its antigen is unknown. The data were produced by immunoSEQ multiplex PCR, yet TCRdb's version contains in-frame clones alone and is incomplete. Among 85,000 to 90,000 clones, about 86% were seen once, and the ten largest hold around 5.6%. This rearrangement joins TRBV7-6 to TRBJ1-5; D may be TRBD1 (5 bases). Sequenced input: blood. This receptor was identified in a person aged 18-70 years in good health. Written as DNA, the CDR3 is TGTGCCAGCAGCTTAGGGCAGGGAGGTCAGCCCCAGCATTTT. This gives the protein CASSLGQGGQPQHF.